These 24 T cell receptor beta chains came from one sample sequenced in a study of T cells after posttransplantation cyclophosphamide. Profiling relied on immunoSEQ multiplex PCR, and the TCRdb table lists in-frame clones only, not all of them. The repertoire yields 2,000 to 3,000 clones, none seen only once; the top ten contain approximately 25%. Busulfan-fludarabine conditioning, marrow transplant, and cyclophosphamide on days +3 and +4 were administered. This sample comprised PBMCs, obtained after an allogeneic stem cell transplant with post-transplant cyclophosphamide. All receptors come from an older female patient who received an allogeneic stem cell transplant from an unrelated donor, was CMV-positive, and had acute GVHD only. Some T cells may have originated in the graft donor.

This clone was recorded at least ten times. This chain joins TRBV5-4 and TRBJ2-2; 9 bases agree with TRBD2. Germline CDR1 SGHNT, CDR2 YYREEE (reference sequence). The CDR3 spans 16 residues. The V segment lost 0 bases and the J segment 6 bases; nucleotides outside the gene matches: 6. This CDR3 reads CASSLAWRGGAGELFF. As DNA, the CDR3 is TGTGCCAGCAGCTTGGCATGGCGGGGGGGCGCCGGGGAGCTGTTTTTT. Based on the CDR3 plus reference TRBV5-4 and TRBJ2-2, the full variable domain is ETGVTQSPTHLIKTRGQQVTLRCSSQSGHNTVSWYQQALGQGPQFIFQYYREEENGRGNFPPRFSGLQFPNYSSELNVNALELDDSALYLCASSLAWRGGAGELFFGEGSRLTVL.

This clone was seen ten or more times. This chain connects TRBV10-3 to TRBJ1-2; TRBD1 matches at 10 bases. CDR3 length: 14 residues. V shed 5 bases, J shed 4 bases, and the junction held 4 bases outside the gene matches. The V gene's germline CDR1 is ENHRY and CDR2 SYGVKD. This CDR3 reads CAISLGTGAYGYTF. The CDR3, as DNA: TGTGCCATCAGTCTTGGGACAGGGGCCTATGGCTACACCTTC.

This clone was recorded at least ten times. This chain links TRBV5-1 with TRBJ1-2; D uncertain. Germline values: CDR1 SGHRS, CDR2 YFSETQ. V lost 4 bases and J lost 5, with 15 bases in between. This CDR3 spans 14 amino acids. The CDR3 nucleotides read TGCGCCAGCAGCCCTTCCGGGGAGCGGTATGGCTACACCTTC. Translation gives CASSPSGERYGYTF.

In its sample, this clone was seen many times. The V call is TRBV4-3, the J call TRBJ2-3; perhaps TRBD1 as D (5 bases). V lost 2 bases and J lost 3, with 6 bases in between. Germline lookup yields CDR1 LGHNA and CDR2 YSLEER. This CDR3 region has 13 residues. CDR3 protein: CASSQSGTDTQYF. In DNA form, the CDR3 reads TGCGCCAGCAGCCAATCAGGGACAGATACGCAGTATTTT.

This clone was detected many times. This rearrangement joins TRBV6-4 to TRBJ2-2; D is possibly TRBD2 (6 bases). The V gene's germline CDR1 is MRHNA and CDR2 SNTAGT. The CDR3 covers 15 residues. V was cut by 4 bases and J by 6 bases, with 15 bases left in between. In nucleotides, the CDR3 is TGTGCCAGCAGTGCCGGGACTGCGGGGTCCGGGGAGCTGTTTTTT. It translates to CASSAGTAGSGELFF.

This clone appeared a few times. A much larger clone is a single base away; this may be a read error. This sequence joins TRBV4-2 and TRBJ1-1; tentative D call: TRBD1 (5 bases). Trimming removed 1 base from V and 9 bases from J, with 18 bases in between. The CDR3 is 15 residues long. Germline lookup yields CDR1 LGHNA and CDR2 YNFKEQ. CDR3 region: CASSQGSGTPVQAFF. CDR3 in DNA: TGTGCCAGCAGCCAAGGAAGCGGGACGCCGGTTCAAGCTTTCTTT.

This clone came up many times. The V and J genes are TRBV2 and TRBJ1-5; weak D call: TRBD1 (5 bases). V lost 7 bases, J lost 6 bases, and 19 bases lay in between. This CDR3 is 15 amino acids long. Germline V gene lookup returns CDR1 SNHLY and CDR2 FYNNEI. The CDR3 region has the DNA TGTGCCAGCACCGAAAGGGGCAGGGCCGGTCAGCCCCAGCATTTT. Amino acid sequence: CASTERGRAGQPQHF.

The V and J genes are TRBV7-8 and TRBJ2-5, with 10 nucleotides matching TRBD2. Germline V CDR1 and CDR2: SGHVS, FQNEAQ. V lost 2 bases to trimming and J lost 1 base; unmatched junction nucleotides: 7. The CDR3 is 17 amino acids. The CDR3 DNA follows: TGTGCCAGCAGCTTAACGGCCGGGACTAGCGTCCAAGAGACCCAGTACTTC. Translated, it gives CASSLTAGTSVQETQYF.

This clone was recorded at least ten times. The J gene is TRBJ1-2, the V gene TRBV6-1; a weak D match, TRBD1 (5 bases). Trimming shortened V by 4 bases and J by 2 bases, and 11 bases separated the two germline ends. The CDR3 loop spans 14 amino acids. Germline V lookup: CDR1 MNHNS, CDR2 SASEGT. CDR3 residues: CASSALGANYGYTF. As DNA, the CDR3 is TGTGCCAGCAGTGCTCTAGGGGCCAACTATGGCTACACCTTC.

This clone is labeled medium-sized. The chain carries TRBV5-1 and TRBJ2-2; 8 bases fit TRBD1. Unmatched junction bases numbered 3, after V lost 4 bases and J lost 1 base. Germline values: CDR1 SGHRS, CDR2 YFSETQ. The CDR3 length is 15 residues. The CDR3 sequence: CASSPGQVNTGELFF. CDR3 DNA: TGCGCCAGCAGCCCGGGACAGGTGAACACCGGGGAGCTGTTTTTT.

This clone was found many times. This sequence joins TRBV18 and TRBJ2-6, with a tentative D call TRBD2 (6 bases). The germline V and J ends were trimmed by 4 bases and 0 bases, with 10 bases remaining between them. The germline V gene has CDR1 KGHSH and CDR2 LQKENI. This CDR3 spans 16 amino acids. The CDR3, as DNA: TGTGCCAGCTCACTCCGGGGGAACTCTGGGGCCAACGTCCTGACTTTC. Protein: CASSLRGNSGANVLTF. Full variable domain (missing parts from reference TRBV18 and TRBJ2-6): NAGVMQNPRHLVRRRGQEARLRCSPMKGHSHVYWYRQLPEEGLKFMVYLQKENIIDESGMPKERFSAEFPKEGPSILRIQQVVRGDSAAYFCASSLRGNSGANVLTFGAGSRLTVL.

This clone came up many times. The chain carries TRBV19 and TRBJ2-1; 10 nucleotides match TRBD2. V shed 7 bases, J shed 8 bases, and the junction held 8 bases outside the gene matches. The CDR3 length is 14 residues. Per germline, CDR1 LNHDA and CDR2 SQIVND (reference sequence). CDR3 residues: CASITSGNSHEQFF. The DNA of the CDR3 is TGTGCCAGTATTACTAGCGGGAATTCACATGAGCAGTTCTTC.

This clone is classed as medium-sized. The chain employs TRBV6-6 and TRBJ2-3; TRBD2 matches 9 bases. V dropped 8 bases and J dropped 5; count of bases not matched to a gene: 2. CDR3 length equals 12 residues. Germline V gene data show CDR1 as MNHNY and CDR2 as SVGAGI (reference sequence). CDR3 amino acids: CASFSGRDTQYF. CDR3 DNA: TGTGCCAGCTTTAGCGGGAGAGATACGCAGTATTTT.

This clone has at least ten counts. V is TRBV7-9 and J is TRBJ2-1; possibly TRBD2 for D (5 bases). V was trimmed by 3 bases and J by 7 bases, leaving 22 bases between them. CDR3 length: 17 residues. Germline loops: CDR1 SEHNR, CDR2 FQNEAQ (reference sequence). The CDR3 here is CASSLVARLSSGNEQFF. The CDR3 DNA reads as TGTGCCAGCAGCTTGGTAGCGAGGTTGAGTTCGGGTAATGAGCAGTTCTTC.

This clone was recorded a few times. This chain links TRBV24-1 with TRBJ2-3; D uncertain. V shed 0 bases and J shed 4 bases, with 7 bases lying between them. This CDR3 region has 14 residues. Germline V gene lookup returns CDR1 KGHDR and CDR2 SFDVKD. CDR3 coding DNA: TGTGCCACCAGTGATTTGCAAGAGGCAGATACGCAGTATTTT. It yields the protein CATSDLQEADTQYF.

At least ten counts were recorded for this clone. The chain employs TRBV5-1 and TRBJ1-1; D is unresolved. Trimming took off 7 bases at V and 0 bases at J, with 10 bases between the two ends. CDR3 length: 13 amino acids. Germline V gene sequence: CDR1 SGHRS, CDR2 YFSETQ. The CDR3 loop reads CASRGIVNTEAFF. CDR3 nucleotide sequence: TGCGCCAGCCGCGGCATCGTGAACACTGAAGCTTTCTTT.

A few counts support this clone. This chain connects TRBV6-5 to TRBJ2-2; 8 bases line up with TRBD1. Unmatched junction bases numbered 3, after V lost 2 bases and J lost 1 base. The CDR3 totals 16 residues. Germline V CDR1 and CDR2: MNHEY, SVGAGI. CDR3 region: CASSYRGQGNTGELFF. For the CDR3, the DNA is TGTGCCAGCAGTTACCGAGGACAGGGGAACACCGGGGAGCTGTTTTTT.

This clone rates as medium-sized. The gene calls are TRBV4-3 and TRBJ2-1; D remains unclear. This CDR3 has 10 amino acids. Deletions cut 9 bases from V and 8 bases from J, with 8 bases between. CDR1 and CDR2 from the germline V gene are LGHNA and YSLEER. CDR3 protein: CASNSDEQFF. In DNA form, the CDR3 reads TGCGCCAGTAATTCGGATGAGCAGTTCTTC.

Ten or more counts support this clone. V is TRBV18 and J is TRBJ2-5; TRBD2 is a possible D gene (5 bases). Looked up from germline, CDR1 is KGHSH and CDR2 is LQKENI. Trimming stripped 0 bases from V and 2 bases from J, with 7 bases between. The length of the CDR3 is 14 residues. CDR3 DNA: TGTGCCAGCTCACCACCGGAGCGGCAAGAGACCCAGTACTTC. It yields the protein CASSPPERQETQYF.

Sample share makes this clone medium-sized. The rearrangement joins TRBV19 to TRBJ2-3, with D hard to call. V was pared by 3 bases and J by 4 bases, with 11 bases between. Per the germline V gene, CDR1 is LNHDA and CDR2 is SQIVND (reference sequence). CDR3 length: 14 residues. The CDR3 bases are TGTGCCAGTAGTATTGGCCAAGGGTCAGATACGCAGTATTTT. Amino acid sequence: CASSIGQGSDTQYF.

This clone has a count of ten or more. The chain is built from TRBV4-3 and TRBJ2-1; no clear D. CDR3 length: 13 amino acids. Looked up from germline, CDR1 is LGHNA and CDR2 is YSLEER. Trimming removed 0 bases at V and 9 bases at J, with 9 bases between. The chain's CDR3 is CASSQDLTGEQFF. CDR3 bases: TGCGCCAGCAGCCAAGACCTCACTGGTGAGCAGTTCTTC.

In this sample, this clone turned up many times. This chain uses TRBV12-3 or TRBV12-4 with TRBJ1-5, with D unclear. This CDR3 has 14 residues. V was clipped by 8 bases and J by 7 bases, with 18 bases between them. CDR3 DNA: TGTGCCAGCCGGACTCAGTTCATGGGGCAGCCCCAGCATTTT. It yields the protein CASRTQFMGQPQHF.

This clone was picked up many times. This chain links TRBV19 with TRBJ2-7; possible D gene TRBD2, 7 bases. Germline V CDR1 and CDR2: LNHDA, SQIVND (reference sequence). The V end was cut by 3 bases, the J end by 3 bases, with 18 bases between. This CDR3 has 16 residues. The CDR3 spells CASSIPPRGGFYEQYF. The CDR3 nucleotides read TGTGCCAGTAGTATCCCGCCGAGGGGGGGCTTCTACGAGCAGTACTTC.

This clone was found many times. This chain uses TRBV28 with TRBJ1-5; 12 nucleotides match TRBD1. The CDR3 length is 16 residues. With V trimmed by 5 bases and J by 6 bases, 8 bases remained unmatched. Germline V gene data show CDR1 as MDHEN and CDR2 as SYDVKM. CDR3 DNA sequence: TGTGCCAGCAGTCCGGGACAGGGGGCTGGGATTCAGCCCCAGCATTTT. It translates to CASSPGQGAGIQPQHF.